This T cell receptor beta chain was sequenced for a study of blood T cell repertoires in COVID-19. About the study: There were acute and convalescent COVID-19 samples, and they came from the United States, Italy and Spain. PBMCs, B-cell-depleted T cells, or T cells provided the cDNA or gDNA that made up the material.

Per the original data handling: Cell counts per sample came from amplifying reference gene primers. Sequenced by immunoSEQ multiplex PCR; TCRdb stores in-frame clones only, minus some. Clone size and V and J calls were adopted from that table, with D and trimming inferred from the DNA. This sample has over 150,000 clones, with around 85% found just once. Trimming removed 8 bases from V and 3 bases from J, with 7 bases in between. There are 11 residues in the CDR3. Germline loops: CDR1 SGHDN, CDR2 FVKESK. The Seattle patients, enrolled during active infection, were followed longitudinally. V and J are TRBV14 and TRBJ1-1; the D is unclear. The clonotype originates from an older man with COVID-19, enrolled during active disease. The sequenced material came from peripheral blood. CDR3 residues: CASRYYTEAFF. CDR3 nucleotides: TGTGCCAGCCGTTACTACACTGAAGCTTTCTTT.